This T cell receptor (beta chain) was profiled in a study of CD8+ T cells in alopecia areata. Across the whole study: Oral tofacitinib, 5 to 10 mg twice daily, was given in an open-label trial. The authors scored treated patients' severity by affected scalp percentage. Study-wide results and caveats: For patients receiving tofacitinib, scalp clonality and expanded CD8+ clones among the top 100 significantly decreased.

V dropped 3 bases and J dropped 4; count of bases not matched to a gene: 10. CDR1 and CDR2 (germline): LNHDA, SQIVND (reference sequence). This CDR3 spans 17 amino acids. This clone was seen once. Its antigen remains unknown. Extraction of RNA preceded its reverse transcription into cDNA, which served as the sequencing template. TCRdb's table, derived via immunoSEQ multiplex PCR, lists solely in-frame clones and lacks some. The table records about 97,000 clones, 60% of them present only once. As for treatment: oral pan-JAK inhibitor, 5-10 mg twice daily. The sequencing used CD8+ T cells sorted from blood, collected at approximately week 56, from a patient treated with tofacitinib. The clonotype comes from a human donor with alopecia areata. J is TRBJ1-5 and V is TRBV19, with TRBD1 matching 9 bases. The CDR3 here is CASSINRRTGDNQPQHF. The CDR3 nucleotides read TGTGCCAGTAGTATTAACCGGAGGACAGGGGATAATCAGCCCCAGCATTTT.